These 28 T cell receptor beta chains were all obtained from the same sample, sequenced in a study of cytotoxic CD8 clonotypes in ibrutinib-treated CLL. The protocol was immunoSEQ multiplex PCR, while the TCRdb copy is restricted to in-frame clones and leaves out a portion. The table lists fewer than 150,000 clones, around 80% of them singletons. The sequenced sample was PBMCs, obtained after 24 months of ibrutinib treatment. The origin of the receptors is a human donor with chronic lymphocytic leukemia.

This clone occurred once. A junction boundary mismatches the germline segment, possibly from a read error. The V call is TRBV6-1, the J call TRBJ2-3; D may be TRBD1 (6 bases). The germline CDR1 and CDR2 sequences are MNHNS and SASEGT. The CDR3 is 13 amino acids. DNA of the CDR3: TGTGCCAGCAGTCCACCCGGTGGACAGCCGAGGGATTTT. Its protein is CASSPPGGQPRDF.

This sequence joins TRBV19 and TRBJ2-3; D unclear. V dropped 5 bases and J dropped 4 bases, with 19 bases sitting between them. The length of the CDR3 is 16 residues. Germline lookup yields CDR1 LNHDA and CDR2 SQIVND (reference sequence). CDR3 amino acids: CASSPGTLPRADTQYF. The CDR3 DNA follows: TGTGCCAGTAGTCCTGGAACCCTTCCTCGGGCAGATACGCAGTATTTT.

CDR3 sequence reads: CASSLLSSGNTIYF. CDR3 coding DNA: TGTGCCAGCAGCTTGCTAAGCTCTGGAAACACCATATATTTT. This sequence joins TRBV7-9 and TRBJ1-3, with D hard to call. With 3 bases removed from V and 0 bases from J, the gap between germline ends came to 6 bases. CDR1 and CDR2 (germline): SEHNR, FQNEAQ (reference sequence). The CDR3 is made up of 14 amino acids.

In this sample, this clone turned up once. This chain joins TRBV18 and TRBJ2-3; a possible D gene is TRBD1 (6 bases). This CDR3 region has 14 residues. CDR1 is KGHSH, CDR2 LQKENI, per germline. Trimming took 6 bases from V and 3 from J, leaving 13 bases between them. The CDR3 reads CASSKSTGTDTQYF. The CDR3 nucleotides are TGTGCCAGCTCCAAATCAACAGGGACAGATACGCAGTATTTT.

The gene calls are TRBV5-1 and TRBJ1-1; 8 nucleotides line up with TRBD1. The CDR3 runs 15 residues. The V and J ends lost 4 bases and 0 bases, in that order; junction bases with no gene match: 5. CDR1 is SGHRS, CDR2 YFSETQ, per germline. CDR3 coding DNA: TGCGCCAGCAGCACACAGGGGGGAGTGAACACTGAAGCTTTCTTT. Its protein is CASSTQGGVNTEAFF.

A note on this clone: The conserved phenylalanine or tryptophan normally closing the CDR3 is absent here, so this likely arose from a read error. The V gene is TRBV27, the J gene TRBJ1-6; no reliable D call. V dropped 8 bases and J dropped 7 bases, with 9 bases sitting between them. This CDR3 is built from 12 residues. The V gene's germline CDR1 is MNHEY and CDR2 SMNVEV (reference sequence). CDR3 nucleotides: TGTGCCAGCGGACGGTTGAATTCACCCCTCCACCTT. Amino acid sequence: CASGRLNSPLHL.

This chain links TRBV5-1 with TRBJ2-5; TRBD2 matches 7 bases. This CDR3 has 16 amino acids. Germline CDR1 reads SGHRS; CDR2 reads YFSETQ. V lost 0 bases, J lost 1 base, and 6 bases stayed unmatched. The CDR3, as DNA: TGCGCCAGCAGCTTGGTGGGCGGGGGATCCCAAGAGACCCAGTACTTC. This translates into CASSLVGGGSQETQYF.

This clone has only a few counts. V usage is TRBV30 and J usage is TRBJ1-2, with D possibly matching TRBD1 (5 bases). Looked up from germline, CDR1 is GTSNPN and CDR2 is SVGIG (reference sequence). This CDR3 comprises 14 residues. The V and J ends lost 5 bases and 4 bases respectively, with 17 bases between them. CDR3 bases: TGTGCCTGGGCCGCCGGGGCAGATACCTATGGCTACACCTTC. Translation: CAWAAGADTYGYTF.

V and J are TRBV19 and TRBJ1-6; a weak D match, TRBD1 (5 bases). Germline loops: CDR1 LNHDA, CDR2 SQIVND (reference sequence). Trimming stripped 6 bases from V and 7 bases from J, with 16 bases between. The CDR3 contains 15 residues. CDR3 nucleotides: TGTGCCAGTAGCCAGACAGTATCAGACAATTCACCCCTCCACTTT. This translates into CASSQTVSDNSPLHF. Drawing the rest from reference TRBV19 and TRBJ1-6, the complete variable domain is DGGITQSPKYLFRKEGQNVTLSCEQNLNHDAMYWYRQDPGQGLRLIYYSQIVNDFQKGDIAEGYSVSREKKESFPLTVTSAQKNPTAFYLCASSQTVSDNSPLHFGNGTRLTVT.

The V gene is TRBV4-1, the J gene TRBJ1-1; D uncertain. CDR1 is MGHRA, CDR2 YSYEKL, per germline. This CDR3 comprises 17 residues. V was trimmed by 0 bases and J by 0 bases, leaving 14 bases between them. CDR3 in amino acids: CASSQEIQAPMNTEAFF. CDR3 coding DNA: TGCGCCAGCAGCCAAGAAATTCAGGCTCCCATGAACACTGAAGCTTTCTTT.

This clone has just a few counts. The chain has TRBV19 and TRBJ1-2; D remains ambiguous. CDR3 length: 13 amino acids. CDR1 LNHDA and CDR2 SQIVND come from the germline V gene (reference sequence). The V and J ends lost 3 bases and 2 bases respectively, with 7 bases between them. CDR3 residues: CASSISENYGYTF. The CDR3 DNA reads TGTGCCAGTAGTATTTCGGAGAACTATGGCTACACCTTC.

V gene TRBV5-1 combines with J gene TRBJ1-1; possible D gene TRBD1, 5 bases. This CDR3 is built from 22 residues. The germline V gene has CDR1 SGHRS and CDR2 YFSETQ. The ends were cut back, 1 base at V and 0 bases at J, with 31 bases in the middle. The CDR3 region has the DNA TGCGCCAGCAGCTTGCGGGAACTCTGGGGAGGACAAGCTGGGCGAATGAACACTGAAGCTTTCTTT. Residues: CASSLRELWGGQAGRMNTEAFF.

The gene calls are TRBV11-2 and TRBJ1-1; no firm D call. The germline V gene has CDR1 SGHAT and CDR2 FQNNGV. V dropped 5 bases and J dropped 5 bases, with 9 bases sitting between them. This CDR3 has 12 residues. The CDR3 DNA is TGTGCCAGCAGCAGTAGTTGGACTGAAGCTTTCTTT. Encoded protein: CASSSSWTEAFF.

This clone was counted once. The rearrangement links TRBV7-4 to TRBJ2-7; 8 bases line up with TRBD1. The germline gives CDR1 SGHVT, CDR2 SQSDAQ. V gave up 5 bases and J gave up 5 bases; unmatched junction bases: 5. The CDR3 sequence is 13 residues long. Written as DNA, the CDR3 is TGTGCCAGCAGCGAGGACAGGGTCAACGAGCAGTACTTC. It translates to CASSEDRVNEQYF.

CDR3 sequence (DNA): TGTGCCAGCAGCTTGCGAGGGGACAGGGGCTACGAGCAGTACTTC. This translates into CASSLRGDRGYEQYF. The gene calls are TRBV5-5 and TRBJ2-7, with 10 bases lining up with TRBD1. The CDR3 covers 15 residues. The germline CDR1 and CDR2 sequences are SGHKS and YYEKEE (reference sequence). V lost 1 base and J lost 3; bases outside the gene matches: 4.

The gene calls are TRBV7-9 and TRBJ1-1, with D uncertain. Trimming removed 2 bases at V and 1 base at J, with 5 bases between. Germline V CDR1 and CDR2: SEHNR, FQNEAQ (reference sequence). The CDR3 loop spans 13 amino acids. CDR3 in amino acids: CASSLTGNTEAFF. The CDR3 DNA reads as TGTGCCAGCAGCTTAACGGGGAACACTGAAGCTTTCTTT.

V usage is TRBV6-5 and J usage is TRBJ2-2; D unclear. In germline, CDR1 is MNHEY, CDR2 SVGAGI. This CDR3 spans 14 amino acids. V was shortened by 2 bases and J by 7 bases, with 11 bases between the two germline ends. The CDR3: CASSYTRKNGELFF. The CDR3 nucleotides read TGTGCCAGCAGTTACACAAGAAAAAACGGGGAGCTGTTTTTT.

V usage is TRBV7-9 and J usage is TRBJ2-7; TRBD1 agrees at 12 bases. The trim removed 3 bases at V and 11 bases at J, leaving 8 bases unmatched. Germline lookup yields CDR1 SEHNR and CDR2 FQNEAQ (reference sequence). The CDR3 spans 14 residues. This CDR3 reads CASSLPGTGGVEYF. The CDR3 DNA is TGTGCCAGCAGCTTGCCGGGGACAGGGGGCGTGGAGTACTTC.

This clone has only a few counts. This rearrangement joins TRBV6-1 to TRBJ1-2; possible D gene TRBD1, 6 bases. Germline CDR1 is MNHNS and CDR2 is SASEGT. The CDR3 covers 19 residues. V gave up 0 bases and J gave up 4 bases, with 24 bases separating them. The CDR3 DNA sequence: TGTGCCAGCAGTGAAGCGCTTGTCAGGGGAGCGACTTCCCGCTATGGCTACACCTTC. This encodes CASSEALVRGATSRYGYTF.

This clone showed up just a few times. The V gene is TRBV14, the J gene TRBJ2-2, with D unresolved. CDR3 size: 13 residues. V was trimmed by 1 base and J by 5 bases, leaving 5 bases between them. Germline values: CDR1 SGHDN, CDR2 FVKESK. CDR3 nucleotide sequence: TGTGCCAGCAGCCAAGTTCGAACCGGGGAGCTGTTTTTT. Protein sequence: CASSQVRTGELFF.

The chain is built from TRBV6-1 and TRBJ2-7; D gene uncertain. The V gene's germline CDR1 is MNHNS and CDR2 SASEGT. CDR3 length equals 13 residues. The ends were cut back, 1 base at V and 5 bases at J, with 9 bases in the middle. The CDR3 DNA is TGTGCCAGCAGTGAAGGGGTTAGGGACGAGCAGTACTTC. This gives the protein CASSEGVRDEQYF.

The chain carries TRBV6-1 and TRBJ1-1; D unresolved. V was clipped by 0 bases and J by 1 base, with 15 bases between them. The germline V gene has CDR1 MNHNS and CDR2 SASEGT. This CDR3 contains 17 residues. The CDR3 sequence is CASSEAPWDGENTEAFF. DNA of the CDR3: TGTGCCAGCAGTGAAGCTCCCTGGGATGGGGAGAACACTGAAGCTTTCTTT.

V is TRBV21-1 and J is TRBJ1-1; the listed D gene, TRBD1, was not tested against the DNA. TRBV21-1 has pseudogene status. The CDR3 spans 18 residues. The CDR3, as DNA: TGTGCCAGCAGCTCCCGACCTCAGGGGGTGCGTGTGAACACTGAAGCTTTCTTT. It codes for CASSSRPQGVRVNTEAFF.

This clone has just a few counts. The chain is built from TRBV7-2 and TRBJ2-7; D possibly corresponds to TRBD1 (5 bases). Germline CDR1 is SGHTA and CDR2 is FQGNSA. This CDR3 is 14 amino acids long. Deletions cut 4 bases from V and 0 bases from J, with 10 bases between. CDR3 amino acids: CASSSTGHSYEQYF. In DNA form, the CDR3 reads TGTGCCAGCAGCTCAACAGGACACTCCTACGAGCAGTACTTC.

This clone occurred once. The rearrangement links TRBV7-2 to TRBJ1-1; D unresolved. Trimming took off 1 base at V and 4 bases at J, with 7 bases between the two ends. The germline CDR1 and CDR2 sequences are SGHTA and FQGNSA. The CDR3 has 13 residues. CDR3 sequence (DNA): TGTGCCAGCAGCTTAGAGGCCGCCACTGAAGCTTTCTTT. Its protein is CASSLEAATEAFF.

The gene calls are TRBV6-6 and TRBJ1-5; no definite D call. The length of the CDR3 is 14 residues. V lost 6 bases and J 3 bases, leaving 12 bases between the germline ends. Germline CDR1 and CDR2: MNHNY and SVGAGI (reference sequence). CDR3 sequence (DNA): TGTGCCAGCAGCCTCGAGACCCTCAATCAGCCCCAGCATTTT. Translated: CASSLETLNQPQHF.

The V gene is TRBV28, the J gene TRBJ2-5; TRBD1 agrees at 7 bases. Germline V gene data show CDR1 as MDHEN and CDR2 as SYDVKM. Trimming removed 5 bases from V and 1 base from J; junction bases left unmatched: 4. The CDR3 runs to 14 residues. The CDR3 region is CASSRRQGQETQYF. In nucleotides, the CDR3 is TGTGCCAGCAGTCGCCGACAGGGCCAAGAGACCCAGTACTTC.

The chain carries TRBV10-3 and TRBJ1-3; 9 bases agree with TRBD1. Germline V lookup: CDR1 ENHRY, CDR2 SYGVKD. The length of the CDR3 is 15 residues. The J segment lost 0 bases and the V segment lost 8 bases, leaving 5 bases of the junction unmatched. The CDR3 loop is CAIGQGLNSGNTIYF. The CDR3 coding sequence is TGTGCCATCGGACAGGGGTTAAACTCTGGAAACACCATATATTTT.